This T cell receptor beta chain was found in a study of blood T cell repertoires in COVID-19. As for the study in general: COVID-19 samples from acute and convalescent phases originated in the United States, Italy and Spain. T cells, B-cell-depleted T cells, or PBMCs supplied cDNA or gDNA.

Profiling relied on immunoSEQ multiplex PCR, and the TCRdb table lists in-frame clones only, not all of them. The sample has about 220,000 clones; about 81% are singletons. Followed longitudinally, the Seattle patients had been enrolled during active infection. V lost 2 bases to trimming and J lost 3 bases; unmatched junction nucleotides: 6. The CDR3 loop spans 15 amino acids. In germline, CDR1 is KGHSH, CDR2 LQKENI. The sample taken for sequencing was peripheral blood. The chain joins TRBV18 to TRBJ2-5; TRBD1 agrees at 7 bases. The clonotype was recovered from a woman in her 70s with COVID-19, enrolled during active disease. The CDR3 sequence: CASSPVVGGEETQYF. The CDR3 coding sequence is TGTGCCAGCTCACCAGTCGTAGGGGGCGAAGAGACCCAGTACTTC.